Reported below is one TCR beta chain. What it binds is not known. The sample originates from a study of blood T cell dynamics during melanoma immunotherapy. Germline values: CDR1 MDHEN, CDR2 SYDVKM. V was trimmed by 2 bases and J by 3 bases, leaving 13 bases between them. The CDR3 is 15 amino acids. Time point reported: pre-treatment baseline. One draw preceded checkpoint blockade; another followed its first cycle at week 3. Study observations and caveats: Unlike progressors, later disease-control patients had W3 repertoires gaining clonality or diversity. Clones driving repertoire changes may be melanoma-specific or general immune activation.

Produced via immunoSEQ multiplex PCR; TCRdb's table is partial and in-frame only. This sample has approximately 9,700 clones, with around nine tenths found just once. The sequencing here drew on blood, taken from a patient treated with checkpoint blockade. The chain employs TRBV28 and TRBJ2-5, with D perhaps being TRBD1 or TRBD2 (6 bases each). This sequence originates from a human donor with melanoma. In nucleotides, the CDR3 is TGTGCCAGCAGTTTAGCCCGGGGGCGAAAAGAGACCCAGTACTTC. It is translated as CASSLARGRKETQYF.